Listed here is a single T cell receptor (beta chain). Its binding antigen is unknown. The input lacks base qualities; no much larger clone sits a single base away. Using the deep immunoSEQ assay, TCR CDR3 regions were amplified from genomic DNA by multiplex PCR. Genomic DNA extracted from each cell subset was distributed evenly over all wells of several immunoSEQ 96-well plates, and each plate served as one replicate. For unsorted PBMC, each replicate PCR was loaded with 250 to 300 ng genomic DNA, equivalent to some 27,000 T cell genomes. Ten immunoSEQ deep assay plates were used to sequence the unsorted PBMC genomic DNA. Purified libraries were measured with a Qubit 3.0 fluorometer, size-checked on a Bioanalyzer 2100, and measured again with the KAPA Library Quantification kit. Each immunoSEQ 96-well plate was sequenced on its own single-read 150-cycle Illumina NextSeq 550 flow cell. Per the authors' processing: Because the immunoSEQ output included only junctional sequences and no quality scores, the filtering could not be the same as the filtering used for full-length reads. Sequences were annotated with PyIR, a Python wrapper for IgBLAST v1.9, and V/J genes and CDR3 were assigned using IMGT germline references. Reads with weak V/J assignments (E-value above 1e-6), missing CDR3, stop codons, out-of-frame junctions, or ambiguous translated residues were removed. V3J clonotypes were defined as sequences sharing an identical inferred V gene, J gene, and CDR3 amino acid sequence. To compute the percentage overlap between repertoires, the number of shared unique clonotypes was divided by the size of the smaller repertoire. RTK rarefaction, the Chao1 estimator, and Recon v2.1 estimates of unobserved clonotypes were used to assess repertoire richness. TCRdb re-hosts the immuneACCESS table, in-frame sequences only. Its copies lack some clones; in the studies checked, an unresolved V gene accounts for under half of them, and the cause for the rest is not known. The DNA gave D and trimming, while V, J and clone size come from that table. A total of some 450,000 clones appear in this sample, around 77% of them only once. The ten largest clones represent about 12% of the sample.

The donors were healthy, HIV-negative adults with no recently reported acute infections or vaccinations. All donors were Caucasian adults living in Nashville, Tennessee, USA. For unsorted samples, 100 million or so PBMCs were counted, and genomic DNA was extracted using the QIAamp DNA Blood Mini kit. Blood was obtained by leukapheresis, after which PBMCs were separated by Ficoll-Histopaque density gradient centrifugation and cryopreserved in liquid nitrogen vapor phase. The CDR3 spans 17 residues, from the cysteine through the phenylalanine. The CDR3 DNA has 51 bases and is translated from base 1. Taken from the germline V gene, the CDR1 and CDR2 loops are MGHDK and SYGVNS. V trim: 3 bases; J trim: 1 base; unmatched bases: 5. The sample comes from a study of shared clonotypes between healthy human individuals (dated by TCRdb to the early 2020s). About the full investigation: Two women and three men aged 18 to 49 years were included in the cohort. Libraries were prepared and TCR repertoires were sequenced by different laboratories using diverse techniques, in order to increase sequencing depth and limit assay-specific biases. To estimate repertoire size and how much clonotypes are shared between individuals, the study performed deep sequencing of blood TCR repertoires from roughly five healthy adults. Between about 0.8 and 9 billion PBMCs per donor were obtained by leukapheresis. On the study overall, not on this receptor specifically: Pairwise subsampling led to the expectation that sequencing depth would affect the degree of clonotype sharing among donors. Sampling was restricted to blood, and TCR repertoires in tissue are likely to differ from TCR repertoires in blood. The genetic and exposure-history diversity represented was limited by the small number of donors.

This receptor was identified in a woman aged 40-49 years in good health. Some clones in this sample may be carry-over from other donors' samples. The sequenced sample was PBMCs. Recombination connected TRBV25-1 to TRBJ1-3, with TRBD1 matching 11 junction bases. The nucleotides are TGTGCCAGCAGTGACCGGACAGGGGGCGCATCTGGAAACACCATATATTTT. The encoded protein is CASSDRTGGASGNTIYF.